Given below is one TCR beta chain in context. The trim removed 1 base at V and 3 bases at J, leaving 9 bases unmatched. The CDR3 is made up of 17 amino acids. CDR1 is MNHEY and CDR2 is SMNVEV in the germline V gene (reference sequence). The sample comes from a study of blood T cell repertoires in COVID-19. Study summary: From the United States, Italy and Spain came samples of acute and convalescent COVID-19.

Original methodology: Using reference gene primer amplification, nucleated cell counts were estimated. Generated by immunoSEQ multiplex PCR, the TCRdb table keeps only in-frame clones and is missing some. V and J calls and clone size are those listed in that table; D and trimming were worked out from the DNA. Of roughly 400,000 clones listed, 88% were seen once; the top ten hold approximately 1.5%. The sequenced material came from PBMCs or T cells enriched from blood (not recorded which). The gene calls are TRBV27 and TRBJ2-7, with 10 bases fitting TRBD1. This clonotype was obtained from a woman aged 18-30 years who had been exposed to COVID-19. The CDR3, as DNA: TGTGCCAGCAGTTTATTTCCCCCGGACAGGGGGGTCTACGAGCAGTACTTC. Residues: CASSLFPPDRGVYEQYF.